This T cell receptor (beta chain) stems from a study of T cell responses to AZD1222 COVID-19 vaccine. General study results and limits: Among the donors, most were white British and more were female, and clonal diversity was possibly underestimated. The study found Spike-specific TCR breadth and depth rose after two AZD1222 doses. A reported finding is that nearly half of spike-specific TCRs target unmutated variant regions. Seropositive status at baseline applied to only five to seven AZD1222 recipients.

Produced via immunoSEQ multiplex PCR; TCRdb's table is partial and in-frame only. This repertoire shows some 150,000 clones, around 88% found once; its top ten account for more than 12%. Comment on this clone: Its antigen is undetermined.

Germline V gene lookup returns CDR1 LNHDA and CDR2 SQIVND (reference sequence). CDR3 length: 15 residues. The ends were cut back, 6 bases at V and 4 bases at J, with 13 bases in the middle. The origin of this receptor is an adult in good health. The rearrangement links TRBV19 to TRBJ1-6; no definite D call. The sample in question was peripheral blood, obtained on day 0 of AZD1222 vaccination. The CDR3 DNA is TGTGCCAGTAGCCACGACGAGATGTATAATTCACCCCTCCACTTT. Its translation is CASSHDEMYNSPLHF.